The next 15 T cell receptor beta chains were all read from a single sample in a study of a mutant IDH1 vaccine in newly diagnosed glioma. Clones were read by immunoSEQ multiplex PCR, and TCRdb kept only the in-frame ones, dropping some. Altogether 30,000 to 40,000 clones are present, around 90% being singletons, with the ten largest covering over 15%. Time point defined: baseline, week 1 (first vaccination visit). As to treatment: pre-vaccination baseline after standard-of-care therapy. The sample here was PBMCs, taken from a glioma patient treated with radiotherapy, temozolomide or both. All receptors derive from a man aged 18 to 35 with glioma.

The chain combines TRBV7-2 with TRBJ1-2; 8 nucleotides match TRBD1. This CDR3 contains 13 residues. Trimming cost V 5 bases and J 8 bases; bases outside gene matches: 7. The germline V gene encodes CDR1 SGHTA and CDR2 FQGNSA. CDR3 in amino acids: CASSRQGSGGYTF. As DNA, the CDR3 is TGTGCCAGCAGCCGACAGGGGTCAGGGGGCTACACCTTC. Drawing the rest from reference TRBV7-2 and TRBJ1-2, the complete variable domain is GAGVSQSPSNKVTEKGKDVELRCDPISGHTALYWYRQSLGQGLEFLIYFQGNSAPDKSGLPSDRFSAERTGGSVSTLTIQRTQQEDSAVYLCASSRQGSGGYTFGSGTRLTVV.

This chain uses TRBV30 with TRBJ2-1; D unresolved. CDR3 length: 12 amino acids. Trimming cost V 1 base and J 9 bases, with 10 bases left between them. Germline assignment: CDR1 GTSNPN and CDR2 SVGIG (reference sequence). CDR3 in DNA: TGTGCCTGGAGTGAACTCCTCGGTGAGCAGTTCTTC. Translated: CAWSELLGEQFF.

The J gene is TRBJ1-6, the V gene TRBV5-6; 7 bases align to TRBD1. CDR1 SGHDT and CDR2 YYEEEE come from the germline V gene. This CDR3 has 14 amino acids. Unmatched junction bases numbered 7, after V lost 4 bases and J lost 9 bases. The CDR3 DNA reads TGTGCCAGCAGCCTAACAGGGGAGATTTCACCCCTCCACTTT. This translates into CASSLTGEISPLHF.

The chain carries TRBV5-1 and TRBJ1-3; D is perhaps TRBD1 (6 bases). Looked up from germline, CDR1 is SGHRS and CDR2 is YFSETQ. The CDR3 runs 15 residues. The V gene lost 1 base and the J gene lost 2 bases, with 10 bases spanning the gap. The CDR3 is CASSLRAGAGNTIYF. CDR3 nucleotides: TGCGCCAGCAGCTTGAGGGCAGGGGCTGGAAACACCATATATTTT.

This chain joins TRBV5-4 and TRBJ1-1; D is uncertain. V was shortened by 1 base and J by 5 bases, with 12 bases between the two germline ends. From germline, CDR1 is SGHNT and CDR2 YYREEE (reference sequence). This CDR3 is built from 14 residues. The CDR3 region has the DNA TGTGCCAGCAGCTTGCGCAGGAGGGAAACTGAAGCTTTCTTT. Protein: CASSLRRRETEAFF.

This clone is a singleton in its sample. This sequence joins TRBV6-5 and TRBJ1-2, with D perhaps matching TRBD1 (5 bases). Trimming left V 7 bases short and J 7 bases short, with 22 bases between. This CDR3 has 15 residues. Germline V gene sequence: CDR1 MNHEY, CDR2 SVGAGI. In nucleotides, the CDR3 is TGTGCCAGCAAGATCCCAGGGACCAGCTTGTCTGGCTACACCTTC. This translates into CASKIPGTSLSGYTF.

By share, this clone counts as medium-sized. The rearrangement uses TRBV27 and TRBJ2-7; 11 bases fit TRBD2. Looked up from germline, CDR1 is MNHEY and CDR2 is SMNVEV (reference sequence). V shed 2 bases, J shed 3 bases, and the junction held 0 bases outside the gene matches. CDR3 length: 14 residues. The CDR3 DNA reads TGTGCCAGCAGTTTAGGGACTAGCGGCTACGAGCAGTACTTC. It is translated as CASSLGTSGYEQYF.

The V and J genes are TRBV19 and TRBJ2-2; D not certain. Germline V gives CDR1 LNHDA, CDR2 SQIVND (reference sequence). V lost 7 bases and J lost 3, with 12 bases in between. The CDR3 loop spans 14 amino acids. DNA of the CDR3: TGTGCCAGTAAGAACGAAGGCTACACCGGGGAGCTGTTTTTT. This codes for CASKNEGYTGELFF.

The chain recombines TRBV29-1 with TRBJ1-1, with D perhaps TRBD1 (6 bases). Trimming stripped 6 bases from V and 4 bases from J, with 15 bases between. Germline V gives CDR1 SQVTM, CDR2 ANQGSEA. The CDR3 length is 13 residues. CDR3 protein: CSVGGTRATEAFF. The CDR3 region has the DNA TGCAGCGTGGGTGGGACACGGGCCACTGAAGCTTTCTTT.

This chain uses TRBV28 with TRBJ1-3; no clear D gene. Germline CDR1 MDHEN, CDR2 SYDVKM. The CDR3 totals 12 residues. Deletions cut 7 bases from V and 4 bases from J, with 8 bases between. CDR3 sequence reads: CASTRKGNTIYF. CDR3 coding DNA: TGTGCCAGCACCAGGAAAGGAAACACCATATATTTT.

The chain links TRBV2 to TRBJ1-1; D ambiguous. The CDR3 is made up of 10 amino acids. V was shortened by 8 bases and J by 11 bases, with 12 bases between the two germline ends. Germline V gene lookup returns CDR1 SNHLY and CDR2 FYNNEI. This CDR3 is CASGNNRAFF. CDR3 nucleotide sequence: TGTGCCAGCGGCAACAATCGGGCTTTCTTT.

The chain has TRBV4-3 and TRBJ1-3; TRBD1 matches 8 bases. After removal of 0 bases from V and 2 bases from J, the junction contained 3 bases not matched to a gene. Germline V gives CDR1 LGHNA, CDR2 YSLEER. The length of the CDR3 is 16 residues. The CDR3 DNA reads TGCGCCAGCAGCCAAGATTCGACAGGGGCTGGAAACACCATATATTTT. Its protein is CASSQDSTGAGNTIYF.

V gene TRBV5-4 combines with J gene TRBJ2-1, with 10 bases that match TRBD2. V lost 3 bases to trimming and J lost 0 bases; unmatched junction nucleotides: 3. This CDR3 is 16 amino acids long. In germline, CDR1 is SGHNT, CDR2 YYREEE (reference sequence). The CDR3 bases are TGTGCCAGCAGCTCACTAGCGGGGAGCTCCTACAATGAGCAGTTCTTC. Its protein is CASSSLAGSSYNEQFF.

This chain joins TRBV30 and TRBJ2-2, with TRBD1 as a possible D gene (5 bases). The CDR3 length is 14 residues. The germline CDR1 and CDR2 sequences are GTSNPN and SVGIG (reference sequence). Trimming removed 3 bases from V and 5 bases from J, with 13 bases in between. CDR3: CAWRGPADTGELFF. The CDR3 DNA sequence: TGTGCCTGGAGGGGGCCAGCCGATACCGGGGAGCTGTTTTTT.

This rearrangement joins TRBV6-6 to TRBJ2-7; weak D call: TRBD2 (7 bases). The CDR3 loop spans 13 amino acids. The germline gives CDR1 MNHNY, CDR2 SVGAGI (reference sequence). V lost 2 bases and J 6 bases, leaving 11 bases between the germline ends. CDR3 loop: CASSYGGAGEQYF. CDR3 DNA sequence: TGTGCCAGCAGTTACGGGGGGGCTGGCGAGCAGTACTTC.